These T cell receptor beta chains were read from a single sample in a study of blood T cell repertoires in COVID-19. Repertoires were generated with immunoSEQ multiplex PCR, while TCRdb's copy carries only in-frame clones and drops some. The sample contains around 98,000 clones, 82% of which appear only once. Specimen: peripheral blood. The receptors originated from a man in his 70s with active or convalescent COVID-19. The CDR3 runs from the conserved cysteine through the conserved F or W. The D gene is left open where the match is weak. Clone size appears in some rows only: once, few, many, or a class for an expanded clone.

CDR3nt: TGTGCCAGCAGCCGGGACAGGGATGAAGCTTTCTTT
CDR3aa: CASSRDRDEAFF
j_gene: TRBJ1-1
abundance: .
d_gene: TRBD1
v_gene: TRBV6-6

CDR3nt: TGTGCCAGCAATACTAACTATGGCTACACCTTC
CDR3aa: CASNTNYGYTF
j_gene: TRBJ1-2
abundance: .
d_gene: .
v_gene: TRBV21-1

CDR3nt: TGTGCCAGCAGCCACAGGGGCCCCTACGAGCAGTACTTC
CDR3aa: CASSHRGPYEQYF
j_gene: TRBJ2-7
abundance: .
d_gene: TRBD1
v_gene: TRBV27

CDR3nt: TGTGCCAGCAGCCTCTTCGGGGATCAGCCCCAGCATTTT
CDR3aa: CASSLFGDQPQHF
j_gene: TRBJ1-5
abundance: few
d_gene: .
v_gene: TRBV6-2/TRBV6-3

CDR3nt: TGTGCCAGCAGTTTAGCACTAGCGGGGGGGTTTGAGACCCAGTACTTC
CDR3aa: CASSLALAGGFETQYF
j_gene: TRBJ2-5
abundance: .
d_gene: TRBD2
v_gene: TRBV27

CDR3nt: TGTGCCAGCAGCAAGGCTTCCAGCGGTGCCTACGAGCAGTACTTC
CDR3aa: CASSKASSGAYEQYF
j_gene: TRBJ2-7
abundance: .
d_gene: .
v_gene: TRBV6-5

CDR3nt: TGTGCCAGCAGCTTAGTCGGTAGCGGGGGGCCTACAGATACGCAGTATTTT
CDR3aa: CASSLVGSGGPTDTQYF
j_gene: TRBJ2-3
abundance: .
d_gene: TRBD2
v_gene: TRBV11-2

CDR3nt: TGTGCCAGCAGCCCCGGGGGCTACGAGCAGTACTTC
CDR3aa: CASSPGGYEQYF
j_gene: TRBJ2-7
abundance: .
d_gene: .
v_gene: TRBV6-5

CDR3nt: TGTGCCAGCATGGTGGGGGGGCTGAACACTGAAGCTTTCTTT
CDR3aa: CASMVGGLNTEAFF
j_gene: TRBJ1-1
abundance: .
d_gene: .
v_gene: TRBV2

CDR3nt: TGTGCCAGCAGCTTAAGTGGCAGGGGGAAAAAAGGACACTACACCTTC
CDR3aa: CASSLSGRGKKGHYTF
j_gene: TRBJ1-2
abundance: few
d_gene: TRBD1
v_gene: TRBV7-9

CDR3nt: TGTGCCAGCAGCCAAGAATACGGGGATCTTTACAATGAGCAGTTCTTC
CDR3aa: CASSQEYGDLYNEQFF
j_gene: TRBJ2-1
abundance: .
d_gene: .
v_gene: TRBV4-2

CDR3nt: TGTGCCAGTACCCCTCAGGGAACGGGAAACACCATATATTTT
CDR3aa: CASTPQGTGNTIYF
j_gene: TRBJ1-3
abundance: .
d_gene: .
v_gene: TRBV19

CDR3nt: TGTGCCAGCAGCTTGGGGGGACTAGCGGGGTACAATGAGCAGTTCTTC
CDR3aa: CASSLGGLAGYNEQFF
j_gene: TRBJ2-1
abundance: once
d_gene: TRBD2
v_gene: TRBV11-3

CDR3nt: TGTGCCATCAGTTCCCTAGCGGGGGCGCTCAATGAGCAGTTCTTC
CDR3aa: CAISSLAGALNEQFF
j_gene: TRBJ2-1
abundance: .
d_gene: TRBD2
v_gene: TRBV10-3

CDR3nt: TGTGCCAGCAGCCCGAGGGGGATGCCTAATGAAAAACTGTTTTTT
CDR3aa: CASSPRGMPNEKLFF
j_gene: TRBJ1-4
abundance: .
d_gene: .
v_gene: TRBV9

CDR3nt: TGTGCCAGCAGCCGGACAGGGGTCCTCAATCAGCCCCAGCATTTT
CDR3aa: CASSRTGVLNQPQHF
j_gene: TRBJ1-5
abundance: .
d_gene: TRBD1
v_gene: TRBV6-5

CDR3nt: TGTGCCAGCACCCTAGCGGGGGGGGAAAATACGCAGTATTTT
CDR3aa: CASTLAGGENTQYF
j_gene: TRBJ2-3
abundance: .
d_gene: TRBD2
v_gene: TRBV7-2

CDR3nt: TGTGCCATCGCCGACCGAGAGGACGAGCAGTACTTC
CDR3aa: CAIADREDEQYF
j_gene: TRBJ2-7
abundance: .
d_gene: .
v_gene: TRBV10-3

CDR3nt: TGTGCCAGCAGCGTAGCCCCGGGTGGGCGGGGGGCTTACAATGAGCAGTTCTTC
CDR3aa: CASSVAPGGRGAYNEQFF
j_gene: TRBJ2-1
abundance: .
d_gene: TRBD2
v_gene: TRBV9

CDR3nt: TGTGCCAGCAGCAATACCGGGACAGGGAGATCCACTGAAGCTTTCTTT
CDR3aa: CASSNTGTGRSTEAFF
j_gene: TRBJ1-1
abundance: .
d_gene: .
v_gene: TRBV21-1

CDR3nt: TGTGCCAGCAGCCAAGCCGGGACAGGGGGCCTTGAGCAGTTCTTC
CDR3aa: CASSQAGTGGLEQFF
j_gene: TRBJ2-1
abundance: .
d_gene: TRBD1
v_gene: TRBV11-2

CDR3nt: TGTGCCAGCAGCTTATTCAGGGCAGGGTTAGACATTCAGTACTTC
CDR3aa: CASSLFRAGLDIQYF
j_gene: TRBJ2-4
abundance: .
d_gene: .
v_gene: TRBV7-2

CDR3nt: TGTGCCAGCAGCCAAGGCTCTATTGGGAGCGAGCAGTACTTC
CDR3aa: CASSQGSIGSEQYF
j_gene: TRBJ2-7
abundance: .
d_gene: .
v_gene: TRBV4-2

CDR3nt: TGCGCCAGCAGCCAAGTAGTTTCTAAGCACACCGGGGAGCTGTTTTTT
CDR3aa: CASSQVVSKHTGELFF
j_gene: TRBJ2-2
abundance: once
d_gene: .
v_gene: TRBV4-3

CDR3nt: TGTGCCAGCAGCTTGGCCCAGGTCGGCTATGGCTACACCTTC
CDR3aa: CASSLAQVGYGYTF
j_gene: TRBJ1-2
abundance: .
d_gene: .
v_gene: TRBV5-5

CDR3nt: TGTGCCAGCAGCCAAGATGGGACAGGGATTTTGGGAGAGACCCAGTACTTC
CDR3aa: CASSQDGTGILGETQYF
j_gene: TRBJ2-5
abundance: .
d_gene: TRBD1
v_gene: TRBV3-1/TRBV3-2

CDR3nt: TGTGCCAGTAGTATAGGGACAGGGACTATCAACGTTCGGAGGAACACTGAAGCTTTCTTT
CDR3aa: CASSIGTGTINVRRNTEAFF
j_gene: TRBJ1-1
abundance: .
d_gene: TRBD1
v_gene: TRBV19

CDR3nt: TGTGCCAGCAGCAAGACAGGGGCCGGATACGAGCAGTACTTC
CDR3aa: CASSKTGAGYEQYF
j_gene: TRBJ2-7
abundance: .
d_gene: TRBD1
v_gene: TRBV7-9

CDR3nt: TGTGCCACCAGCATGAGACAGGGAGCTTACGAGCAGTACTTC
CDR3aa: CATSMRQGAYEQYF
j_gene: TRBJ2-7
abundance: .
d_gene: TRBD1
v_gene: TRBV15

CDR3nt: TGTGCCAGCAGTTTCACAGGTTATGGCTACACCTTC
CDR3aa: CASSFTGYGYTF
j_gene: TRBJ1-2
abundance: .
d_gene: .
v_gene: TRBV6-5

CDR3nt: TGTGCCATCAGTGGGAACTGGGAGGACATTCAGTACTTC
CDR3aa: CAISGNWEDIQYF
j_gene: TRBJ2-4
abundance: .
d_gene: .
v_gene: TRBV10-3

CDR3nt: TGTGCCAGAAGCTTCAGGGGGGTGGGGAACACTGAAGCTTTCTTT
CDR3aa: CARSFRGVGNTEAFF
j_gene: TRBJ1-1
abundance: .
d_gene: TRBD1
v_gene: TRBV5-3

CDR3nt: TGTGCCAGCAGCAGGACTGGGGGGATTTATAATTCACCCCCCCACTTT
CDR3aa: CASSRTGGIYNSPPHF
j_gene: TRBJ1-6
abundance: .
d_gene: .
v_gene: TRBV7-9